The rows below give T cell receptor beta chains drawn from one sample of a study of blood T cell repertoires in COVID-19. Some clones are missing from TCRdb's copy, which holds only in-frame ones; the method was immunoSEQ multiplex PCR. Of about 210,000 clones in the sample, roughly four fifths were seen once. The sequencing input was peripheral blood. The receptors derive from a woman between 40 and 50 years old with active or convalescent COVID-19. The CDR3 runs from the conserved cysteine through the conserved F or W. Fields, in order: CDR3 DNA, CDR3 protein, D gene, clone size, J gene, V gene. The D gene is left open where the match is weak. The size field is filled for only some rows; it gives once, few, many or a size class.

TGTGCCTGGAGTGTCGGTGACAGGAACACCGGGGAGCTGTTTTTT CAWSVGDRNTGELFF . . TRBJ2-2 TRBV30
TGTGCCAGCAGCTCTGGACAGGAAACAGATACGCAGTATTTT CASSSGQETDTQYF TRBD1 few TRBJ2-3 TRBV5-4
TGTGCCAGCAGTCCTCAGGGGCCCGGGGCCAACGTCCTGACTTTC CASSPQGPGANVLTF . . TRBJ2-6 TRBV2
TGCGCCAGCAGCGGACAGGGTAACACTGAAGCTTTCTTT CASSGQGNTEAFF TRBD1 . TRBJ1-1 TRBV5-1
TGTGCCAGCAGCCAAGACAGGGGGAATGGGGCCAACGTCCTGACTTTC CASSQDRGNGANVLTF TRBD1 . TRBJ2-6 TRBV3-1/TRBV3-2
TGTGCCAGCAGCCCGGACAGCACTGAAGCTTTCTTT CASSPDSTEAFF . once TRBJ1-1 TRBV11-3
TGCAGCGTTGTGACAGGGGCCGAAAAACTGTTTTTT CSVVTGAEKLFF TRBD1 . TRBJ1-4 TRBV29-1
TGTGCCAGCCCCCCGCCGGGGAACACCGGGGAGCTGTTTTTT CASPPPGNTGELFF . . TRBJ2-2 TRBV7-2
TGTGCCACCAGTGCCCTGGGCGGGACTGAGCAGTTCTTC CATSALGGTEQFF . few TRBJ2-1 TRBV24-1
TGCGCCAGCAGTCGACGCGGGACTAGCGGGACCTACGAGCAGTACTTC CASSRRGTSGTYEQYF TRBD2 . TRBJ2-7 TRBV5-1
TGTGCCAGCAGCCAGAATCCCGGGAGGGGGATACGGGAGCAGTACTTC CASSQNPGRGIREQYF TRBD2 once TRBJ2-7 TRBV14
TGTGCCACCAGTAGTCAGGGGGTAGGTCAGCCCCAGCATTTT CATSSQGVGQPQHF TRBD1 . TRBJ1-5 TRBV24-1
TGTGCCAGCAGTTTACGAGGAGCTAATGAAAAACTGTTTTTT CASSLRGANEKLFF . . TRBJ1-4 TRBV28
TGTGCCAGCAGCCACCTCTTCCCGGGACAGGGTCACGAGACCCAGTACTTC CASSHLFPGQGHETQYF TRBD1 . TRBJ2-5 TRBV3-1/TRBV3-2
TGTGCCAGCAGCCCCCGTCTGAGCTCGCTCACCGGGGAGCTGTTTTTT CASSPRLSSLTGELFF . once TRBJ2-2 TRBV13
TGTGCCAGCAGCCAGAGCTACGAGCAGTACTTC CASSQSYEQYF . . TRBJ2-7 TRBV3-1/TRBV3-2
TGTGCCAGTAGTATAAACCGGGACAGGGGGCACGAGCAGTACTTC CASSINRDRGHEQYF TRBD1 . TRBJ2-7 TRBV19
TGTGCCAGCAGCTTGGGACAGGGGATGGACGGTTATGGCTACACCTTC CASSLGQGMDGYGYTF TRBD1 . TRBJ1-2 TRBV5-4
TGCGCCAGCAGTCAACGCAACAGGGGGCATTGTAAGGAGACCCAGTACTTC CASSQRNRGHCKETQYF TRBD1 once TRBJ2-5 TRBV23-1
TGTGCCAGCAGTTTAGCGTGGGACAGTGAAGCTTTCTTT CASSLAWDSEAFF TRBD1 . TRBJ1-1 TRBV12-3/TRBV12-4
TGTGCCAGCAGCTCAGGGTCTTTGGCTTTCTTT CASSSGSLAFF . . TRBJ1-1 TRBV11-2
TGTGCCAGCACCAAAAGGAGGGACGCCCCCGAGGGCTACACCTTC CASTKRRDAPEGYTF . . TRBJ1-2 TRBV6-1
TGTGCCAGCAGCTGGGGACAGGGTGAAAAACTGTTTTTT CASSWGQGEKLFF TRBD1 few TRBJ1-4 TRBV5-6
TGTGCCAGCAGTCAACGGGACAGGGCAGCTAACTATGGCTACACCTTC CASSQRDRAANYGYTF TRBD1 . TRBJ1-2 TRBV6-2/TRBV6-3
TGCGCCAGCAGCTTAGGACAGGGCGGTCAGCCCCAGCATTTT CASSLGQGGQPQHF TRBD1 once TRBJ1-5 TRBV5-1
TGTGCCACCAGTGATTCGACCCGTTTCTCGGACAGTATCCAAGAGACCCAGTACTTC CATSDSTRFSDSIQETQYF . . TRBJ2-5 TRBV24-1
TGTGCCAGCAGTTACGAATCAGGGATGAACACTGAAGCTTTCTTT CASSYESGMNTEAFF . . TRBJ1-1 TRBV6-5